This T cell receptor (beta chain) derives from a study of T cells in Graves' hyperthyroidism and ophthalmopathy. On this clonotype itself: What it binds is unknown. A read error is possible here, since a much larger clone lies one base away.

CDR3 size: 16 residues. Germline V lookup: CDR1 SNHLY, CDR2 FYNNEI. With 8 bases clipped from V and 4 bases from J, the junction kept 11 bases outside the gene matches. Broader study findings: Also found in blood were most expanded thyroid clonotypes above 0.001. Patients with ophthalmopathy were separated from those with stable hyperthyroidism by a 13 V-J model.

RNA transcripts were the template for amplifying TCR beta CDR3 regions. Primed by the HTBI set, a first-round RT-PCR was run on the TCR CDR3. TCRdb re-called the multiplex PCR reads with MiXCR, one entry per CDR3 protein. The data contain 610,000 or so distinct CDR3 sequences, just over 45% of them seen just once; the ten biggest clones take up roughly 7.7%. Diagnoses rested on clinical symptoms, serum thyroxine and TRAb, thyroid ultrasound and orbital computed tomography. The V and J genes are TRBV2 and TRBJ1-2; 12 bases are a match to TRBD1. The origin of this receptor is a woman between 18 and 29 years old with Graves' hyperthyroidism. Material: peripheral blood or thyroid tissue (not recorded which). CDR3 amino acids: CASRPSGQGAGYGYTF. In DNA, the CDR3 is TGTGCCAGCCGTCCTTCGGGACAGGGGGCAGGCTATGGCTACACCTTC.